Detailed here is one TCR beta chain. The source of the sample is a study of T cell changes during pregnancy in multiple sclerosis. The V and J ends lost 4 bases and 0 bases respectively, with 6 bases between them. The CDR3 is 13 residues long. Germline CDR1 reads KGHSH; CDR2 reads LQKENI. TCRdb's copy holds only in-frame clones and misses some; the assay was immunoSEQ multiplex PCR. The sample records 55,000 or so clones, about 87% being singletons. The V and J genes are TRBV18 and TRBJ1-1, with D unclear. This sequence was found in a female donor with multiple sclerosis, enrolled in a pregnancy study. Sequencing used CD4+ T cells from peripheral blood mononuclear cells, obtained in the first trimester of pregnancy. The CDR3 DNA sequence: TGTGCCAGCTCACGAGGTCTGAACACTGAAGCTTTCTTT. It codes for CASSRGLNTEAFF.